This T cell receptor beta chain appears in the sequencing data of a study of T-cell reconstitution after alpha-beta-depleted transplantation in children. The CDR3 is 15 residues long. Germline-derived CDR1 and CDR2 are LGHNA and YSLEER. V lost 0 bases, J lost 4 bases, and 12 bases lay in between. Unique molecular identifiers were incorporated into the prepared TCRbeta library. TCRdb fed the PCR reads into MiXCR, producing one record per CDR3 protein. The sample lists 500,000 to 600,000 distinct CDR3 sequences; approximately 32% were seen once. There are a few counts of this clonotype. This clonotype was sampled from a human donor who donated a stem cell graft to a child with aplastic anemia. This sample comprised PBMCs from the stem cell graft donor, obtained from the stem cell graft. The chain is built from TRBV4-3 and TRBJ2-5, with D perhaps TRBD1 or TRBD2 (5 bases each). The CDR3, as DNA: TGCGCCAGCAGCCAAGATCCTACTGGGGGAGAGACCCAGTACTTC. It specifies CASSQDPTGGETQYF.